The rows below give T cell receptor beta chains drawn from one sample of a study of pediatric ulcerative colitis. The protocol was immunoSEQ multiplex PCR, while the TCRdb copy is restricted to in-frame clones and leaves out a portion. The sample carries roughly 30,000 clones, roughly 82% recorded once. Sequencing was performed on blood. The receptors originated from a boy younger than 18 with severe ulcerative colitis. Each CDR3 is given with its conserved first and last residue. D genes are given only for firm matches. For some rows the clone size is stated as once, few or many, or as a class when expanded; others skip it.

v_call,cdr3_length,d_call,j_call,clone_size,cdr3_aa,cdr3_nt
TRBV19,16,NA,TRBJ1-5,NA,CASSIVSLGNNQPQHF,TGTGCCAGTAGTATAGTATCCCTCGGGAACAATCAGCCCCAGCATTTT
TRBV28,13,NA,TRBJ2-7,NA,CASNRQDFYEQYF,TGTGCCAGCAACAGACAGGACTTCTACGAGCAGTACTTC
TRBV4-1,13,NA,TRBJ2-7,few,CASSQDNGLEQYF,TGCGCCAGCAGCCAAGATAATGGTTTAGAGCAGTACTTC
TRBV7-2,19,NA,TRBJ2-1,NA,CASSFRNLESGVFYNEQFF,TGTGCCAGCAGCTTCCGCAATCTAGAGTCGGGAGTTTTCTACAATGAGCAGTTCTTC
TRBV2,12,NA,TRBJ2-7,NA,CASSPGIYEQYF,TGTGCCAGTTCCCCGGGGATCTACGAGCAGTACTTC
TRBV10-3,13,NA,TRBJ2-6,NA,CAIRGRGANVLTF,TGTGCCATCCGGGGGCGTGGGGCCAACGTCCTGACTTTC
TRBV23-1,20,NA,TRBJ2-5,NA,CASSHETQACLCPTEETQYF,TGCGCCAGCAGTCACGAGACGCAAGCTTGCCTTTGCCCCACCGAAGAGACCCAGTACTTC
TRBV18,15,NA,TRBJ1-5,NA,CASSRSGQSYQPQHF,TGTGCCAGCTCGCGCTCAGGCCAGTCATATCAGCCCCAGCATTTT
TRBV5-4,14,NA,TRBJ2-7,NA,CASSSIFRRDEQYF,TGTGCCAGCAGCTCAATCTTCCGGCGGGACGAGCAGTACTTC
TRBV30,13,TRBD2,TRBJ2-5,NA,CAWKLAGGETQYF,TGTGCCTGGAAACTAGCGGGGGGAGAGACCCAGTACTTC
TRBV7-9,12,NA,TRBJ2-7,NA,CASSHGSYEQYF,TGTGCCAGCAGTCACGGCTCCTACGAGCAGTACTTC
TRBV9,16,TRBD2,TRBJ2-1,NA,CASSPWTSGGYNEQFF,TGTGCCAGCAGCCCCTGGACTAGCGGGGGATACAATGAGCAGTTCTTC
TRBV30,15,NA,TRBJ2-7,NA,CAWSRYPQKTYEQYF,TGTGCCTGGAGTCGTTACCCACAGAAAACCTACGAGCAGTACTTC
TRBV7-6,12,NA,TRBJ2-7,NA,CASSPDAGEQYF,TGTGCCAGCAGCCCGGACGCGGGCGAGCAGTACTTC
TRBV19,16,TRBD2,TRBJ2-2,NA,CASSITSGGSTGELFF,TGTGCCAGTAGTATAACTAGCGGGGGATCCACCGGGGAGCTGTTTTTT
TRBV2,16,NA,TRBJ2-2,NA,CASSGGGGVDTGELFF,TGTGCCAGCAGTGGTGGGGGCGGGGTAGACACCGGGGAGCTGTTTTTT
TRBV19,15,NA,TRBJ2-1,NA,CASSIGDSNSNEQFF,TGTGCCAGTAGTATTGGGGACTCAAACAGCAATGAGCAGTTCTTC
TRBV27,16,TRBD1,TRBJ1-1,NA,CASSSGTGGWGTEAFF,TGTGCCAGCAGTTCCGGGACAGGGGGGTGGGGCACTGAAGCTTTCTTT